The next 19 T cell receptor beta chains were all read from a single sample in a study of blood T cells in healthy people across ages. For the second PCR, which ran for 7 to 11 cycles, a sample-barcoded 5' primer and a J-beta primer mix were used. Via MiXCR, TCRdb re-called the 5' RACE reads, giving one row per CDR3 protein. The profile shows about 400,000 distinct CDR3 sequences, approximately 47% of them singletons. Sequencing was done on a sample of blood. These receptors were taken from a man aged 60-69 years in good health.

The chain employs TRBV6-2 or TRBV6-3 and TRBJ2-2; D is possibly TRBD1 or TRBD2 (5 bases each). Trimming cost V 10 bases and J 3 bases, with 9 bases left between them. Germline loops: CDR1 MNHEY, CDR2 SVGEGT. The CDR3 totals 12 residues. The CDR3 nucleotides are TGTGCCAATCAGGGAGACACCGGGGAGCTGTTTTTT. It is translated as CANQGDTGELFF.

This clonotype showed up just a few times. A junction end diverges from the germline sequence, so it may reflect a read error. The genes are TRBV6-2 or TRBV6-3 and TRBJ1-2; no firm D call. Germline CDR1 and CDR2: MNHEY and SVGEGT. The CDR3 sequence is 13 residues long. The CDR3 loop reads CASSPWANYGYTF. Here the CDR3 DNA reads TGTGCCAGCAGTCCCTGGGCTAACTATGGCTACACCTTT.

This clonotype was counted only a few times. The chain employs TRBV2 and TRBJ2-5, with a tentative D call TRBD1 (6 bases). The CDR3 is made up of 12 amino acids. Deletions cut 10 bases from V and 2 bases from J, with 11 bases between. Germline V CDR1 and CDR2: SNHLY, FYNNEI. CDR3 loop: CATWGPQETQYF. DNA of the CDR3: TGTGCCACTTGGGGGCCTCAAGAGACCCAGTACTTC.

The chain links TRBV29-1 to TRBJ2-7; the D is unclear. Germline loops: CDR1 SQVTM, CDR2 ANQGSEA. The CDR3 spans 12 residues. Trimming pared 0 bases from V and 7 bases from J, leaving 10 bases between. CDR3 nucleotide sequence: TGCAGCGTTGAAGAGACTGGCAATGAGCAGTACTTC. It is translated as CSVEETGNEQYF.

This chain connects TRBV7-9 to TRBJ1-1; D remains ambiguous. The CDR3 sequence is 14 residues long. The V gene's germline CDR1 is SEHNR and CDR2 FQNEAQ (reference sequence). Trimming pared 5 bases from V and 1 base from J, leaving 11 bases between. The CDR3 sequence: CASSPPETNTEAFF. The CDR3 coding sequence is TGTGCCAGCAGCCCCCCAGAGACGAACACTGAAGCTTTCTTT.

This clonotype appeared once. This chain connects TRBV6-1 to TRBJ1-1; D gene unclear. The V and J ends lost 0 bases and 7 bases respectively, with 6 bases between them. CDR3 length: 12 residues. Germline V gene sequence: CDR1 MNHNS, CDR2 SASEGT. This CDR3 is CASSEAGNEAFF. CDR3 DNA sequence: TGTGCCAGCAGTGAAGCTGGGAATGAAGCTTTCTTT.

The chain combines TRBV4-3 with TRBJ2-5; D is possibly TRBD2 (5 bases). From germline, CDR1 is LGHNA and CDR2 YSLEER. Trimming took off 1 base at V and 5 bases at J, with 8 bases between the two ends. This CDR3 region has 13 residues. The CDR3 sequence: CASSQGGYETQYF. In nucleotides, the CDR3 is TGCGCCAGCAGCCAAGGCGGGTATGAGACCCAGTACTTC.

This sequence joins TRBV7-2 and TRBJ2-7; perhaps TRBD1 as D (6 bases). Germline V gene lookup returns CDR1 SGHTA and CDR2 FQGNSA. The CDR3 contains 14 residues. Trimming left V 3 bases short and J 4 bases short, with 13 bases between. The CDR3 DNA sequence: TGTGCCAGCAGCTTGAGGCAGGGGATGTACGAGCAGTACTTC. It is translated as CASSLRQGMYEQYF.

The table lists this clonotype with a few counts. The genes are TRBV20-1 and TRBJ2-1; 10 bases are shared with TRBD2. From germline, CDR1 is DFQATT and CDR2 SNEGSKA (reference sequence). The J segment lost 7 bases and the V segment lost 3 bases, leaving 6 bases of the junction unmatched. The CDR3 has 14 residues. CDR3 in DNA: TGCAGTGCTAGTTCTAGCGGGAGAAGGAATGAGCAGTTCTTC. This encodes CSASSSGRRNEQFF.

The gene calls are TRBV2 and TRBJ2-3; the D gene is possibly TRBD1 (5 bases). The CDR3 totals 15 residues. Looked up from germline, CDR1 is SNHLY and CDR2 is FYNNEI. The V and J ends lost 3 bases and 4 bases respectively, with 14 bases between them. Here the CDR3 reads CASSDDSGEADTQYF. The CDR3 coding sequence is TGTGCCAGCAGTGATGACAGTGGCGAAGCAGATACGCAGTATTTT. Complete variable domain (other parts from reference TRBV2 and TRBJ2-3): EPEVTQTPSHQVTQMGQEVILRCVPISNHLYFYWYRQILGQKVEFLVSFYNNEISEKSEIFDDQFSVERPDGSNFTLKIRSTKLEDSAMYFCASSDDSGEADTQYFGPGTRLTVL.

This clonotype was detected only a few times. The chain employs TRBV14 and TRBJ1-2; D not certain. The CDR3 totals 15 residues. Trimming took off 0 bases at V and 0 bases at J, with 8 bases between the two ends. Germline CDR1 SGHDN, CDR2 FVKESK. The DNA of the CDR3 is TGTGCCAGCAGCCAAGACATTGCTTCTAACTATGGCTACACCTTC. This codes for CASSQDIASNYGYTF.

This clonotype was picked up a small number of times. This sequence joins TRBV12-3 or TRBV12-4 and TRBJ1-5; weak D call: TRBD1 (5 bases). V was trimmed by 7 bases and J by 6 bases, leaving 19 bases between them. The CDR3 has 15 residues. CDR3 protein: CASTLGRGWSQPQHF. CDR3 DNA sequence: TGTGCCAGCACCTTAGGCCGGGGGTGGTCTCAGCCCCAGCATTTT.

This clonotype was observed a handful of times. V gene TRBV28 combines with J gene TRBJ2-5; D may be TRBD1 or TRBD2 (7 bases each). Germline assignment: CDR1 MDHEN and CDR2 SYDVKM. V dropped 5 bases and J dropped 0 bases, with 13 bases sitting between them. The CDR3 extends over 15 amino acids. The CDR3 DNA reads TGTGCCAGCAGTCCAGCGGGACAGTACCAAGAGACCCAGTACTTC. Encoded protein: CASSPAGQYQETQYF.

This clonotype has ten or more counts. The chain couples TRBV7-2 to TRBJ2-7; 11 positions agree with TRBD1. V lost 9 bases to trimming and J lost 10 bases; unmatched junction nucleotides: 11. This CDR3 spans 13 amino acids. Per germline, CDR1 SGHTA and CDR2 FQGNSA. The CDR3 DNA reads as TGTGCCAGTCTGGGGACAGGGGGACTCGATCAGTACTTC. It specifies CASLGTGGLDQYF.

This clonotype was seen ten or more times. The chain combines TRBV7-2 with TRBJ2-3; unclear D gene. Trimming cost V 3 bases and J 4 bases, with 8 bases left between them. The length of the CDR3 is 13 residues. In germline, CDR1 is SGHTA, CDR2 FQGNSA. CDR3: CASSFPPADTQYF. The CDR3 region has the DNA TGTGCCAGCAGCTTTCCCCCGGCAGATACGCAGTATTTT. The variable domain in full, completed from reference TRBV7-2 and TRBJ2-3, reads GAGVSQSPSNKVTEKGKDVELRCDPISGHTALYWYRQSLGQGLEFLIYFQGNSAPDKSGLPSDRFSAERTGGSVSTLTIQRTQQEDSAVYLCASSFPPADTQYFGPGTRLTVL.

The chain links TRBV7-9 to TRBJ1-6, with D possibly TRBD1 on 5 matching bases. The CDR3 has 13 residues. Trimming left V 5 bases short and J 10 bases short, with 12 bases between. The V gene's germline CDR1 is SEHNR and CDR2 FQNEAQ (reference sequence). This CDR3 is CASSPRGESPLHF. The DNA for the CDR3 is TGTGCCAGCAGCCCGCGGGGGGAGTCACCCCTCCACTTT. The variable domain in full, with the rest retrieved from reference TRBV7-9 and TRBJ1-6, is DTGVSQNPRHKITKRGQNVTFRCDPISEHNRLYWYRQTLGQGPEFLTYFQNEAQLEKSRLLSDRFSAERPKGSFSTLEIQRTEQGDSAMYLCASSPRGESPLHFGNGTRLTVT.

This clonotype occurred a few times. V gene TRBV7-2 combines with J gene TRBJ2-5; tentatively, D is TRBD1 (6 bases). Trimming took off 5 bases at V and 4 bases at J, with 17 bases between the two ends. The CDR3 runs 15 residues. Germline CDR1 and CDR2: SGHTA and FQGNSA. The DNA of the CDR3 is TGTGCCAGCAGCCTAGATGGCAGGGGAACAGAGACCCAGTACTTC. It translates to CASSLDGRGTETQYF.

This rearrangement joins TRBV20-1 to TRBJ2-5; D not certain. The ends were cut back, 1 base at V and 5 bases at J, with 5 bases in the middle. Per germline, CDR1 DFQATT and CDR2 SNEGSKA (reference sequence). CDR3 length: 11 amino acids. The CDR3 DNA reads TGCAGTGCTAGAGTGGGGGAGACCCAGTACTTC. Protein: CSARVGETQYF.

This rearrangement joins TRBV20-1 to TRBJ2-1, with TRBD2 matching over 10 bases. V dropped 6 bases and J dropped 2; count of bases not matched to a gene: 13. Germline V gives CDR1 DFQATT, CDR2 SNEGSKA (reference sequence). The length of the CDR3 is 17 residues. CDR3 coding DNA: TGCAGTGCAGAAGCGGGAGGGTCCGACGTAACCTACAATGAGCAGTTCTTC. As protein: CSAEAGGSDVTYNEQFF.